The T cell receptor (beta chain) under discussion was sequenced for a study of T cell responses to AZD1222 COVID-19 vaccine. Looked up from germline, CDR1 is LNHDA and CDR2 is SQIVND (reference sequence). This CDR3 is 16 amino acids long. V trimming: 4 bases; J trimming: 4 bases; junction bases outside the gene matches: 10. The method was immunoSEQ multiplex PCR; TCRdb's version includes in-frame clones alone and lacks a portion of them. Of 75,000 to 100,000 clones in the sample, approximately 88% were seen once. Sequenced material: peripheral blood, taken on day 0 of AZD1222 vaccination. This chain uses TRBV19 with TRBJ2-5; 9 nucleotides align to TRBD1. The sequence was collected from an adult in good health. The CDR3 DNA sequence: TGTGCCAGTAGTAAGGTAAAACAGGGGGCGCGAGAGACCCAGTACTTC. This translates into CASSKVKQGARETQYF.